This entry lists 20 T cell receptor beta chains sequenced from one sample in a study of naive and memory T cell subsets. Two oligonucleotides, mixed equimolar, formed the beta constant-region primer covering TRBC1 and TRBC2. Four rounds of PCR amplified the ligated cDNA using nested alpha and beta constant-region primers plus SP2. TCRdb passed the UMI-ligation and nested PCR reads through MiXCR, listing each CDR3 protein once. The repertoire holds 95,000 to 150,000 distinct CDR3 sequences, with approximately 37% as singletons. The sequenced material came from central memory CD4+ T cells from blood. The receptors derive from a human donor in good health.

The chain combines TRBV7-9 with TRBJ2-2; 7 bases are a match to TRBD1. Germline V gene data show CDR1 as SEHNR and CDR2 as FQNEAQ (reference sequence). The CDR3 has 15 residues. With V trimmed by 5 bases and J by 1 base, 4 bases remained unmatched. The CDR3 DNA reads TGTGCCAGCAGCCCTACAGGGGTGAACACCGGGGAGCTGTTTTTT. It encodes CASSPTGVNTGELFF.

This chain connects TRBV7-2 to TRBJ1-6; 8 nucleotides match TRBD1. Germline V gives CDR1 SGHTA, CDR2 FQGNSA. The CDR3 has 16 amino acids. The V and J ends lost 3 bases and 7 bases, in that order; junction bases with no gene match: 8. CDR3 DNA sequence: TGTGCCAGCAGCTTTGGACAGGGCAAGGGGAATTCACCCCTCCACTTT. Protein sequence: CASSFGQGKGNSPLHF.

V is TRBV4-3 and J is TRBJ2-3; D is possibly TRBD1 or TRBD2 (5 bases each). The CDR3 runs to 16 residues. The V gene lost 1 base and the J gene lost 1 base, with 12 bases spanning the gap. The germline V gene encodes CDR1 LGHNA and CDR2 YSLEER. The CDR3 DNA follows: TGCGCCAGCAGCCAAGGCTTACTAGGGGGCACAGATACGCAGTATTTT. It codes for CASSQGLLGGTDTQYF.

This clonotype was seen a few times. Here the CDR3 reads CASSPGQGISYNEQFF. CDR3 nucleotides: TGTGCCAGCAGCCCCGGCCAAGGGATCTCCTACAATGAGCAGTTCTTC. J is TRBJ2-1 and V is TRBV7-9; no firm D call. This CDR3 contains 16 residues. Germline V gene lookup returns CDR1 SEHNR and CDR2 FQNEAQ (reference sequence). V lost 5 bases and J 0 bases, leaving 14 bases between the germline ends.

In its sample, this clonotype was seen many times. This chain joins TRBV20-1 and TRBJ2-7; the D gene is possibly TRBD1 (6 bases). V was cut by 6 bases and J by 2 bases, with 20 bases left in between. From germline, CDR1 is DFQATT and CDR2 SNEGSKA (reference sequence). This CDR3 has 15 residues. This CDR3 is CSAQKDRWNTYEQYF. The CDR3 bases are TGCAGTGCGCAAAAAGACAGGTGGAATACCTACGAGCAGTACTTC.

In this sample, this clonotype turned up a few times. The V call is TRBV20-1, the J call TRBJ1-1; 8 bases agree with TRBD1. J lost 0 bases, V lost 6 bases, and 15 bases had no gene match. Germline CDR1 DFQATT, CDR2 SNEGSKA (reference sequence). This CDR3 is built from 17 residues. Here the CDR3 DNA reads TGCAGTGCCCTCCATAGGAACAGGGGGAACATGAACACTGAAGCTTTCTTT. This gives the protein CSALHRNRGNMNTEAFF.

The chain uses TRBV28 and TRBJ2-5; D is perhaps TRBD1 (5 bases). Germline V gives CDR1 MDHEN, CDR2 SYDVKM. This CDR3 comprises 13 residues. Trimming removed 5 bases from V and 5 bases from J, with 12 bases in between. CDR3 sequence reads: CASSRQGVETQYF. CDR3 nucleotide sequence: TGTGCCAGCAGTCGGCAGGGCGTGGAGACCCAGTACTTC.

The chain is built from TRBV2 and TRBJ2-1; no firm D call. The CDR3 covers 13 residues. Germline CDR1 and CDR2: SNHLY and FYNNEI. Trimming took off 6 bases at V and 6 bases at J, with 12 bases between the two ends. The CDR3 loop is CASRAAGPNEQFF. CDR3 DNA sequence: TGTGCCAGCAGGGCTGCTGGGCCCAATGAGCAGTTCTTC.

The chain carries TRBV6-2 or TRBV6-3 and TRBJ1-2; D is uncertain. This CDR3 contains 13 residues. Looked up from germline, CDR1 is MNHEY and CDR2 is SVGEGT. Trimming stripped 4 bases from V and 7 bases from J, with 13 bases between. Here the CDR3 reads CASSLETIFGYTF. For the CDR3, the DNA is TGTGCCAGCAGTTTGGAAACCATCTTTGGCTACACCTTC.

The V call is TRBV5-1, the J call TRBJ2-5; 7 bases are a match to TRBD1. From germline, CDR1 is SGHRS and CDR2 YFSETQ. The CDR3 contains 14 residues. V was clipped by 4 bases and J by 4 bases; unmatched bases: 7. CDR3 nucleotide sequence: TGCGCCAGCAGCCCGGGACAGAAAGCAGAGACCCAGTACTTC. It encodes CASSPGQKAETQYF.

CDR3 coding DNA: TGTGCCAGCAGCTTAACGCACGGGACCCAAGAGACCCAGTACTTC. Its protein product is CASSLTHGTQETQYF. The V call is TRBV7-3, the J call TRBJ2-5; D may be TRBD1 or TRBD2 (5 bases each). In germline, CDR1 is SGHTA, CDR2 FQGTGA. Trimming pared 0 bases from V and 1 base from J, leaving 9 bases between. The CDR3 has 15 residues.

The genes are TRBV29-1 and TRBJ2-7; TRBD1 or TRBD2 may be the D gene (5 bases each). The V gene's germline CDR1 is SQVTM and CDR2 ANQGSEA. Trimming took off 4 bases at V and 6 bases at J, with 13 bases between the two ends. The CDR3 sequence is 12 residues long. The CDR3 bases are TGCAGCGTTGGTGAGGGGAATAGCGAGCAGTACTTC. It codes for CSVGEGNSEQYF.

This clonotype was seen only a few times. V gene TRBV15 combines with J gene TRBJ2-5; D is possibly TRBD1 (7 bases). The CDR3 sequence is 15 residues long. V was trimmed by 1 base and J by 2 bases, leaving 11 bases between them. Germline V gene data show CDR1 as LNHNV and CDR2 as YYDKDF (reference sequence). CDR3 nucleotide sequence: TGTGCCACCAGCAGAGCGGGGGACAGACAAGAGACCCAGTACTTC. Encoded protein: CATSRAGDRQETQYF.

The chain employs TRBV5-1 and TRBJ2-7; D call uncertain. CDR1 and CDR2 from the germline V gene are SGHRS and YFSETQ. The CDR3 has 13 amino acids. Trimming cost V 4 bases and J 6 bases, with 14 bases left between them. The CDR3 DNA follows: TGCGCCAGCAGCCCGACATCAACCCCCGAGCAGTACTTC. Its protein product is CASSPTSTPEQYF.

In this sample, this clonotype turned up a few times. This rearrangement joins TRBV7-2 to TRBJ2-1; D is possibly TRBD2 (5 bases). Germline-derived CDR1 and CDR2 are SGHTA and FQGNSA. V lost 2 bases and J 8 bases, leaving 16 bases between the germline ends. CDR3 length: 15 amino acids. The CDR3 reads CASSLSLAGRDEQFF. The CDR3 bases are TGTGCCAGCAGCTTAAGTCTGGCGGGTAGGGATGAGCAGTTCTTC.

Many counts were recorded for this clonotype. CDR3 bases: TGTGCCATCCGGGCAGCGGGTCTCTCTGGGGCCAACGTCCTGACTTTC. This translates into CAIRAAGLSGANVLTF. The V call is TRBV10-3, the J call TRBJ2-6; D is perhaps TRBD2 (6 bases). This CDR3 is 16 amino acids long. V dropped 8 bases and J dropped 0 bases, with 14 bases sitting between them. Germline assignment: CDR1 ENHRY and CDR2 SYGVKD.

This clonotype has only one observation. The chain is built from TRBV12-3 or TRBV12-4 and TRBJ1-5; D might be TRBD1 (5 bases). The CDR3 loop spans 13 amino acids. V shed 7 bases and J shed 6 bases, with 13 bases lying between them. In DNA, the CDR3 is TGTGCCAGCAAATCGGGGGTGGGTCAGCCCCAGCATTTT. Translating it yields CASKSGVGQPQHF.

This clonotype was seen many times. The J gene is TRBJ1-1, the V gene TRBV10-1; D is ambiguous. With 6 bases removed from V and 0 bases from J, the gap between germline ends came to 8 bases. Germline V lookup: CDR1 WNHNN, CDR2 SYGVQD (reference sequence). The CDR3 contains 13 residues. DNA of the CDR3: TGCGCCAGCAGCGCTATGGTGAACACTGAAGCTTTCTTT. This codes for CASSAMVNTEAFF.

The chain has TRBV6-2 or TRBV6-3 and TRBJ2-1, with D perhaps matching TRBD1 (6 bases). The CDR3 loop spans 17 amino acids. Between the trimmed V and J ends, which lost 2 bases and 5 bases, there was a span of 19 bases. CDR1 is MNHEY, CDR2 SVGEGT, per germline. The CDR3 sequence is CASSYTPRDIRNNEQFF. DNA for the CDR3: TGTGCCAGCAGTTACACACCCCGGGACATACGGAACAATGAGCAGTTCTTC.

In nucleotides, the CDR3 is TGTGCCAGCAGCTACCGGGGGGCGATAGAAGAGACCCAGTACTTC. It encodes CASSYRGAIEETQYF. The J gene is TRBJ2-5, the V gene TRBV9; a possible D gene is TRBD2 (7 bases). Looked up from germline, CDR1 is SGDLS and CDR2 is YYNGEE. Trimming shortened V by 4 bases and J by 3 bases, and 16 bases separated the two germline ends. This CDR3 has 15 residues.